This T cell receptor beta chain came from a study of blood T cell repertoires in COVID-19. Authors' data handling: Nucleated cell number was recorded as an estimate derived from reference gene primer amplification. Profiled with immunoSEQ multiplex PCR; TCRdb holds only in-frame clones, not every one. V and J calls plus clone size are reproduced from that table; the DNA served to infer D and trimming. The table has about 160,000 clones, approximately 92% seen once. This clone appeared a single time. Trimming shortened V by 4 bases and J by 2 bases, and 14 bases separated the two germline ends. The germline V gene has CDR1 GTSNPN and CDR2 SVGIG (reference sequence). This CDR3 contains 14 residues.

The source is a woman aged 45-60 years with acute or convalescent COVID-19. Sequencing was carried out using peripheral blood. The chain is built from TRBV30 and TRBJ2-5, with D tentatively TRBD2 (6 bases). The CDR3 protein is CAWTVPGLQETQYF. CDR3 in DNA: TGTGCCTGGACCGTACCGGGACTGCAAGAGACCCAGTACTTC.